The next 14 T cell receptor beta chains were all read from a single sample in a study of shared clonotypes between healthy human individuals. Sequenced by immunoSEQ multiplex PCR; TCRdb stores in-frame clones only, minus some. The repertoire consists of fewer than 3 million clones, with 92% occurring once and the leading ten covering 0.37%. Sequences were obtained from naive CD4+ T cells from PBMCs. Subset noted: CD45RA+ positively selected. The receptors were sampled from a man between 18 and 35 years old in good health. Some clones in this sample may be carry-over from other donors' samples.

The V and J genes are TRBV5-5 and TRBJ1-2; D gene unclear. The germline V gene encodes CDR1 SGHKS and CDR2 YYEKEE (reference sequence). There are 15 residues in the CDR3. V dropped 10 bases and J dropped 3 bases, with 22 bases sitting between them. The CDR3 DNA reads TGTGCCGCTTCCCCATCCGGAGGGAGTGACTATGGCTACACCTTC. It is translated as CAASPSGGSDYGYTF.

With regard to this clone: Other DNA sequences of this sample code for an identical CDR3. This chain uses TRBV7-9 with TRBJ2-1; 13 bases fit TRBD2. Per the germline V gene, CDR1 is SEHNR and CDR2 is FQNEAQ (reference sequence). This CDR3 is built from 15 residues. Unmatched junction bases numbered 2, after V lost 8 bases and J lost 1 base. The CDR3 region is CASRTSGSSYNEQFF. As DNA, the CDR3 is TGTGCCAGCCGGACTAGCGGGAGTTCCTACAATGAGCAGTTCTTC.

V is TRBV10-2 and J is TRBJ1-1; D not certain. There are 14 residues in the CDR3. Germline CDR1 reads WSHSY; CDR2 reads SAAADI. Between the trimmed V and J ends, which lost 2 bases and 0 bases, there was a span of 7 bases. CDR3 sequence (DNA): TGCGCCAGCAGTGAGCCGGGCATGAACACTGAAGCTTTCTTT. Encoded protein: CASSEPGMNTEAFF.

The V and J genes are TRBV21-1 and TRBJ2-2; the DNA was not used to check the table's D call, TRBD2. TRBV21-1 is recorded as a pseudogene. The CDR3 extends over 17 amino acids. CDR3 residues: CASSKVFGTSNTGELFF. CDR3 DNA sequence: TGTGCCAGCAGCAAAGTGTTTGGGACTTCGAACACCGGGGAGCTGTTTTTT.

This rearrangement joins TRBV7-2 to TRBJ2-7; perhaps TRBD1 as D (6 bases). The CDR3 length is 14 residues. Germline loops: CDR1 SGHTA, CDR2 FQGNSA. Between the trimmed V and J ends, which lost 1 base and 2 bases, there was a span of 9 bases. The CDR3 DNA reads TGTGCCAGCAGCTTAGACAGGGATCCCTACGAGCAGTACTTC. Residues: CASSLDRDPYEQYF.

This chain uses TRBV7-7 with TRBJ2-5; D unclear. The J call may be mistaken, given a closer DNA end match to TRBJ2-7. The CDR3 extends over 13 amino acids. Germline loops: CDR1 SSHAT, CDR2 FNYEAQ (reference sequence). Here the CDR3 DNA reads TGTGCCAGCAGCTTAGGTCAGAACAACGAGCAGTACTTC. Protein: CASSLGQNNEQYF.

Concerning this clone: Additional DNA sequences in this sample encode the identical CDR3. V gene TRBV18 combines with J gene TRBJ1-1; no definite D call. This CDR3 contains 13 residues. CDR1 KGHSH and CDR2 LQKENI come from the germline V gene. V lost 3 bases to trimming and J lost 1 base, with 6 bases between them. CDR3 sequence (DNA): TGTGCCAGCTCACCCGAGGGGAACACTGAAGCTTTCTTT. Amino acid sequence: CASSPEGNTEAFF.

The rearrangement uses TRBV25-1 and TRBJ2-1; D may be TRBD2 (5 bases). CDR1 and CDR2 (germline): MGHDK, SYGVNS. V dropped 5 bases and J dropped 8 bases, with 10 bases sitting between them. The CDR3 runs to 12 residues. In DNA form, the CDR3 reads TGTGCCAGCAGTCAAGCGGTCCATGAGCAGTTCTTC. Translated, it gives CASSQAVHEQFF.

This chain uses TRBV19 with TRBJ2-2; D is perhaps TRBD1 (5 bases). This CDR3 has 16 amino acids. CDR1 is LNHDA, CDR2 SQIVND, per germline (reference sequence). Trimming took 3 bases from V and 2 from J, leaving 13 bases between them. The DNA of the CDR3 is TGTGCCAGTAGTATGGCCCGGACATACAACACCGGGGAGCTGTTTTTT. This translates into CASSMARTYNTGELFF.

The chain has TRBV4-1 and TRBJ2-1; TRBD2 aligns across 7 bases. Germline CDR1 is MGHRA and CDR2 is YSYEKL. The CDR3 contains 14 residues. Unmatched junction bases numbered 9, after V lost 8 bases and J lost 5 bases. CDR3 amino acids: CASHRGGTNNEQFF. DNA for the CDR3: TGCGCCAGCCACCGGGGCGGGACTAACAATGAGCAGTTCTTC.

The V call is TRBV2, the J call TRBJ2-3; D is possibly TRBD1 (5 bases). Trimming took off 3 bases at V and 5 bases at J, with 18 bases between the two ends. CDR3 length: 16 amino acids. Germline CDR1 SNHLY, CDR2 FYNNEI. CDR3 protein: CASSDGALVLIDTQYF. DNA for the CDR3: TGTGCCAGCAGTGATGGGGCTTTGGTACTAATAGATACGCAGTATTTT.

In nucleotides, the CDR3 is TGTGCCAGCAGTTTATATAGCGGGGGACGGAACACTGAAGCTTTCTTT. Encoded protein: CASSLYSGGRNTEAFF. The rearrangement joins TRBV28 to TRBJ1-1, with a weak D call TRBD1 (5 bases). CDR1 MDHEN and CDR2 SYDVKM come from the germline V gene. The CDR3 extends over 16 amino acids. V lost 1 base, J lost 1 base, and 13 bases lay in between.

The V gene is TRBV9, the J gene TRBJ2-1; D not certain. Trimming removed 5 bases at V and 2 bases at J, with 11 bases between. CDR1 and CDR2 from the germline V gene are SGDLS and YYNGEE. CDR3 length equals 14 residues. The chain's CDR3 is CASSLSPPYNEQFF. CDR3 bases: TGTGCCAGCAGTCTCAGTCCTCCCTACAATGAGCAGTTCTTC.

This clone was counted only a few times. The sample carries other DNA sequences with the same CDR3. J is TRBJ2-7 and V is TRBV5-1; 8 positions agree with TRBD2. Trimming removed 0 bases from V and 5 bases from J; junction bases left unmatched: 1. The CDR3 contains 13 residues. CDR1 is SGHRS and CDR2 is YFSETQ in the germline V gene. The CDR3, as DNA: TGCGCCAGCAGCTTGGCGGGAGGGCACGAGCAGTACTTC. It encodes CASSLAGGHEQYF.